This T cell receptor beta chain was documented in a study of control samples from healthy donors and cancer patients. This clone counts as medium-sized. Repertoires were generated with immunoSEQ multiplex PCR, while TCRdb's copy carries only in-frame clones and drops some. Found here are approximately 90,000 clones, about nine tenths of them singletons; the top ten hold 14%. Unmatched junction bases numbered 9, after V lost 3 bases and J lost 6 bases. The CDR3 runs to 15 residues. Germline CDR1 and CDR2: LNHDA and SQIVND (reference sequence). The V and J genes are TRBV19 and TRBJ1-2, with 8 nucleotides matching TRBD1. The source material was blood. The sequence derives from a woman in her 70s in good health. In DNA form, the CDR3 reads TGTGCCAGTAGTATCGGGGGAGGGACAGGAGATGGCTACACCTTC. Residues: CASSIGGGTGDGYTF.